These 10 T cell receptor beta chains came from one sample sequenced in a study of shared clonotypes between healthy human individuals. Positively selected for CCR7, the CD45RO-negative cells used as naive CD8 cells excluded terminally differentiated effector memory CD45RA+ cells. Only in-frame clones appear in the TCRdb table, and some are missing; sequencing was by immunoSEQ multiplex PCR. The sample consists of 2 million to 2.5 million clones, over 85% of them appearing once. The specimen sequenced was naive CD8+ T cells sorted from blood. The receptors come from a young man in good health.

This chain uses TRBV2 with TRBJ1-2; no firm D call. In germline, CDR1 is SNHLY, CDR2 FYNNEI. V dropped 7 bases and J dropped 7 bases, with 16 bases sitting between them. The CDR3 is made up of 13 amino acids. Here the CDR3 DNA reads TGTGCCAGCATGCGGCTGGACTCGAGTGGCTACACCTTC. Amino acid sequence: CASMRLDSSGYTF.

The chain has TRBV5-4 and TRBJ2-3, with 8 positions matching TRBD2. V gave up 0 bases and J gave up 3 bases; unmatched junction bases: 9. This CDR3 spans 17 amino acids. In germline, CDR1 is SGHNT, CDR2 YYREEE (reference sequence). The CDR3 DNA is TGTGCCAGCAGCTTGGAACCGGCGGGGGGCGGGACAGATACGCAGTATTTT. Residues: CASSLEPAGGGTDTQYF.

The CDR3 bases are TGTGCCAGCAGTTTATACAACATTCAGTACTTC. Residues: CASSLYNIQYF. The chain links TRBV28 to TRBJ2-4; D is uncertain. With 1 base removed from V and 7 bases from J, the gap between germline ends came to 2 bases. The germline V gene encodes CDR1 MDHEN and CDR2 SYDVKM. The CDR3 covers 11 residues.

As concerns this clone: Other DNA variants within this sample encode the same CDR3. This chain joins TRBV11-2 and TRBJ2-7; no definite D call. Germline-derived CDR1 and CDR2 are SGHAT and FQNNGV. The CDR3 loop spans 10 amino acids. The germline V and J ends were trimmed by 3 bases and 7 bases, with 4 bases remaining between them. The CDR3 nucleotides read TGTGCCAGCAGCTTTGGAGAGCAGTACTTC. It yields the protein CASSFGEQYF.

The gene calls are TRBV5-6 and TRBJ2-3; D may match TRBD1 or TRBD2 (6 bases each). The CDR3 totals 16 residues. Germline CDR1 and CDR2: SGHDT and YYEEEE. V was pared by 4 bases and J by 3 bases, with 18 bases between. The CDR3 is CASSGTGGLATDTQYF. The CDR3, as DNA: TGTGCCAGCAGCGGAACCGGGGGCCTAGCGACAGATACGCAGTATTTT.

The chain combines TRBV6-1 with TRBJ1-1; TRBD1 agrees at 7 bases. Trimming at V came to 3 bases and at J to 4 bases, leaving 14 bases not matched to a gene. Germline V gives CDR1 MNHNS, CDR2 SASEGT. CDR3 length equals 17 residues. The CDR3 here is CASSDIPGQLSGTEAFF. The CDR3 DNA reads TGTGCCAGCAGTGATATCCCGGGACAGCTTTCGGGCACTGAAGCTTTCTTT.

The chain joins TRBV29-1 to TRBJ2-7, with D possibly matching TRBD2 (6 bases). CDR1 and CDR2 (germline): SQVTM, ANQGSEA. The CDR3 contains 12 residues. With 7 bases removed from V and 0 bases from J, the gap between germline ends came to 10 bases. The CDR3 sequence is CSAGGSSYEQYF. The CDR3 bases are TGCAGCGCCGGGGGAAGCTCCTACGAGCAGTACTTC.

The V and J genes are TRBV19 and TRBJ2-5, with no clear D. CDR3 length: 13 amino acids. V was clipped by 4 bases and J by 0 bases, with 6 bases between them. The germline V gene has CDR1 LNHDA and CDR2 SQIVND (reference sequence). Here the CDR3 reads CASSTRYQETQYF. CDR3 coding DNA: TGTGCCAGTAGTACTCGGTACCAAGAGACCCAGTACTTC.

The chain employs TRBV28 and TRBJ1-5; 7 positions agree with TRBD1. The CDR3 has 17 residues. Germline V gives CDR1 MDHEN, CDR2 SYDVKM. The J segment lost 7 bases and the V segment lost 2 bases, leaving 14 bases of the junction unmatched. The CDR3 bases are TGTGCCAGCAGTTTAGCCGCAGTGGCAGGGGGAGGCCAGCCCCAGCATTTT. It is translated as CASSLAAVAGGGQPQHF.

This chain joins TRBV4-1 and TRBJ1-1, with a weak D call TRBD1 (5 bases). V shed 4 bases and J shed 1 base, with 13 bases lying between them. The CDR3 sequence is 15 residues long. Germline lookup yields CDR1 MGHRA and CDR2 YSYEKL. CDR3 sequence reads: CASSRARGPNTEAFF. In DNA form, the CDR3 reads TGCGCCAGCAGCCGAGCTAGGGGCCCGAACACTGAAGCTTTCTTT.